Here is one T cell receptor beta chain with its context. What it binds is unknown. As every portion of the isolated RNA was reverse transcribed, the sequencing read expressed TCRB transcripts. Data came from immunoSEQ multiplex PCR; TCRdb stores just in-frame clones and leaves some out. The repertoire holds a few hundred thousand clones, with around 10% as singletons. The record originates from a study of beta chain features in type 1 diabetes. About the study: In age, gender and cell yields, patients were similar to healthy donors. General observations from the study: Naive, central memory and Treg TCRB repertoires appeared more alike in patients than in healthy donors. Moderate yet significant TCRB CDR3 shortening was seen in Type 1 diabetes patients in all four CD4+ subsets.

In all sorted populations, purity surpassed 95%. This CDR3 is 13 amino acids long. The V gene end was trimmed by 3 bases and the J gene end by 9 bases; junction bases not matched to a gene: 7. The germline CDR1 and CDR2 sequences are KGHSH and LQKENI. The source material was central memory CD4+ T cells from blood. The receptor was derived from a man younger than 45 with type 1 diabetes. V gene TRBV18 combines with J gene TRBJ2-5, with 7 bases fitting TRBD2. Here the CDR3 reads CASSPLAASPQYF. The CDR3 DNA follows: TGTGCCAGCTCACCTCTAGCGGCCAGCCCCCAGTACTTC.